The entry below describes one T cell receptor beta chain. The CDR3 has 13 amino acids. The germline V gene has CDR1 MNHEY and CDR2 SVGAGI. V was cut by 2 bases and J by 6 bases, with 10 bases left in between. Authors' analysis steps: Reference gene primer amplification gave nucleated cell count estimates. Repertoires were generated with immunoSEQ multiplex PCR, while TCRdb's copy carries only in-frame clones and drops some. V, J and clone size are taken as reported in that table, and D and trimming were inferred from the DNA itself. This sample yields fewer than 350,000 clones, of which around 87% are seen a single time; 2% to 2.5% belongs to the top ten. These data come from a study of blood T cell repertoires in COVID-19. Study-level information: The United States, Italy and Spain supplied acute and convalescent COVID-19 samples. The analysed material was cDNA or gDNA that came from T cells, B-cell-depleted T cells, or PBMCs.

This chain links TRBV6-5 with TRBJ1-1; D might be TRBD1 (6 bases). The sample consisted of peripheral blood. The source is a woman younger than 45 who had recovered from COVID-19. The CDR3 loop reads CASSYGAGAEAFF. The CDR3 coding sequence is TGTGCCAGCAGTTACGGGGCAGGGGCTGAAGCTTTCTTT.